This T cell receptor (beta chain) is from a study of a mutant IDH1 vaccine in newly diagnosed glioma. Study summary: Either 4-6 weeks after radiotherapy alone or alongside temozolomide, vaccination was begun. Week 35 held visit V12, while week 47 held visit V13.

Study findings and constraints: Changes in top peripheral clonotypes did not appear linked to pseudoprogression.

The protocol was immunoSEQ multiplex PCR, while the TCRdb copy is restricted to in-frame clones and leaves out a portion. Among about 67,000 clones listed, around 83% were seen once. On this clone: The antigen is not known.

Time point indicated: week 47, end of study. Each dose delivered 300 ug of mutant IDH1 20-mer peptide subcutaneously with imiquimod. Trimming pared 2 bases from V and 0 bases from J, leaving 11 bases between. This CDR3 contains 16 residues. CDR1 MNHNS and CDR2 SASEGT come from the germline V gene. This receptor was taken from a man aged 25-45 years with glioma. The specimen was PBMCs, collected from a glioma patient whose treatment included an IDH1 peptide vaccine. The chain combines TRBV6-1 with TRBJ1-5, with TRBD1 as a possible D gene (5 bases). CDR3 nucleotide sequence: TGTGCCAGCAGTGAAAGGGGAGATACTAGCAATCAGCCCCAGCATTTT. Its protein product is CASSERGDTSNQPQHF.